The clone carrying this T cell receptor beta chain has only a few counts. Its specificity is not known. No conserved phenylalanine or tryptophan ends this CDR3, so it is likely a read error. Three rounds of nested PCR, following a modified ARM-PCR protocol, produced the TCRbeta library. TCRdb used MiXCR to reprocess the multiplex PCR reads, holding one entry per CDR3 protein. Counted here are 60,000 to 70,000 distinct CDR3 sequences, about 77% occurring once; the ten biggest clones make up roughly 45%. Per germline, CDR1 SQVTM and CDR2 ANQGSEA. CDR3 length: 12 amino acids. Trimming took off 6 bases at V and 5 bases at J, with 11 bases between the two ends. The data stem from a study of tumor and adjacent non-tumor tissue in lung cancer. Study at large: On average, productive TCRbeta reads reached some 4.2 million per sample. Study findings and constraints: In normal lung, the top 100 clones were significantly more dominant than in tumor. Tumor tissue had significantly higher TCR diversity than normal lung.

RNA was extracted from bulk tissue without any cell sorting. The normal lung tissue was taken more than 3 cm from the tumor edge. This chain uses TRBV29-1 with TRBJ2-1, with D unresolved. The sequence was collected from a man aged 55 to 70 with non-small cell lung cancer. The sample consisted of distant non-tumor lung tissue. DNA for the CDR3: TGCAGCGTAAATTATGCGGACAATGAGCAGTTCTCA. Translated: CSVNYADNEQFS.